This TCR beta chain was sequenced during a study of shared clonotypes between healthy human individuals. Study background: Each donor's CD4 naive and CD4 memory cells filled three plates apiece, CD8 naive two, and CD8 memory one.

Generated by immunoSEQ multiplex PCR, the TCRdb table keeps only in-frame clones and is missing some. The sample comprises roughly 1,800,000 clones, just under 95% of which are singletons, and around 1% rests with the top ten. The study, taken as a whole, reports: Sampling involved blood alone; tissue repertoires likely differ.

This CDR3 has 17 residues. The germline CDR1 and CDR2 sequences are MGHRA and YSYEKL. The V and J ends lost 2 bases and 4 bases, in that order; junction bases with no gene match: 13. As defined, naive CD8 cells were CD45RO-negative and positively selected for CCR7, with terminally differentiated effector memory CD45RA+ cells excluded. The study drew its donors from healthy HIV-negative adults without recent acute infections or vaccinations. Only Caucasian adults living in Nashville, Tennessee made up the donor group. Remarks on this clone: Its target is unknown.

This receptor was obtained from a man younger than 35 in good health. The V gene is TRBV4-1, the J gene TRBJ2-7, with 8 bases that match TRBD1. The material sequenced was naive CD8+ T cells sorted from blood. The CDR3 DNA is TGCGCCAGCAGCCAAACCCAGTGGACAGGGATTTCATACGAGCAGTACTTC. Translated, it gives CASSQTQWTGISYEQYF.